The sequence of this T cell receptor beta chain was determined in a study of T cell responses to AZD1222 COVID-19 vaccine. On this clone: Its antigen is not known.

Samples with a second dose at about 4 or about 12 weeks were pooled together. Repertoires were generated with immunoSEQ multiplex PCR, while TCRdb's copy carries only in-frame clones and drops some. The table lists around 140,000 clones, almost 95% of them singletons. Study observations and caveats: Repertoires in all cases were sampled only once the peak T cell response had passed. Vaccine-associated CD4 TCRs ranged over spike, dominating at 160-218 and 743-854. There were mostly white British donors and more females than males, and clonal diversity was possibly underestimated.

Sequencing used peripheral blood, obtained 28 days after the second AZD1222 dose. The receptor comes from an adult who received the AZD1222 COVID-19 vaccine.

Written as DNA, the CDR3 is TGTGCCACCAGCAGAGAGAGGACCTTACTCTATGGCTACACCTTC. Its translation: CATSRERTLLYGYTF. The chain combines TRBV15 with TRBJ1-2; no reliable D call. Germline CDR1 reads LNHNV; CDR2 reads YYDKDF (reference sequence). The CDR3 runs 15 residues. Deletions cut 0 bases from V and 4 bases from J, with 12 bases between.